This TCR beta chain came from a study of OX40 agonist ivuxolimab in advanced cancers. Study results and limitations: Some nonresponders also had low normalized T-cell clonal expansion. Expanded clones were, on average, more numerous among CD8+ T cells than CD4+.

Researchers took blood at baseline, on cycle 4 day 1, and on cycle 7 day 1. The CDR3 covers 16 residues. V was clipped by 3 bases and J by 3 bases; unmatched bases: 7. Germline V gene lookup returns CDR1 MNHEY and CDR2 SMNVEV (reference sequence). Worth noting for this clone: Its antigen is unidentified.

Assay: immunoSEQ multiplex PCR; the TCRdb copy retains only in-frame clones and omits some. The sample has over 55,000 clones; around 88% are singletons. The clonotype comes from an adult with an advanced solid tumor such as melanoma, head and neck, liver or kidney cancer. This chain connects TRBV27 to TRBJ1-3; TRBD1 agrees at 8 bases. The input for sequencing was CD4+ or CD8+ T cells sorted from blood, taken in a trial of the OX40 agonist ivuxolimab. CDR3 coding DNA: TGTGCCAGCAGTTTGGTCAGGACAGGGAATGGAAACACCATATATTTT. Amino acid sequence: CASSLVRTGNGNTIYF.